This TCR beta chain was identified in a study of CD8 T cells in Susac syndrome. About the research overall: Active disease was present in more than 5 of the sequenced Susac syndrome patients, whereas fewer than 10 of them were in remission. When blood was drawn, the patients with Susac syndrome were therapy-naive, on corticosteroids, or on intravenous immunoglobulin alone.

RNA amounts of roughly 0.45 to 1 ug underwent reverse transcription with random hexamers. Multiplex PCR with immunoSEQ amplified the TCR beta CDR3 across 54 Vbeta and 13 Jbeta. TCRdb re-called the immunoSEQ multiplex PCR reads through MiXCR, storing one row per CDR3 protein. The sample shows 77,000 or so distinct CDR3 sequences, 85% to 95% of them seen only once. The CDR3 covers 15 residues. Germline V CDR1 and CDR2: MDHEN, SYDVKM. V lost 5 bases and J 1 base, leaving 14 bases between the germline ends. All included Susac syndrome patients satisfied recently defined diagnostic criteria for definite or probable disease.

The sequence was collected from a human donor with Susac syndrome. V is TRBV28 and J is TRBJ1-1; D is perhaps TRBD1 (6 bases). The source material was CD4+ T cells from PBMCs. The CDR3 DNA reads as TGTGCCAGCAGTCCCCCCGGGGGCGGGAACACTGAAGCTTTCTTT. It yields the protein CASSPPGGGNTEAFF.